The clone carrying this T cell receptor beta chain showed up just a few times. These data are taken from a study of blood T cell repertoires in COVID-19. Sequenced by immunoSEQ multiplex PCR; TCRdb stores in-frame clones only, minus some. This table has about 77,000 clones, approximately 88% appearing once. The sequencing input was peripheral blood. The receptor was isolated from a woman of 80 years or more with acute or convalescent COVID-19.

CDR3 protein: CASAGGGGGTDTQYF. Written as DNA, the CDR3 is TGTGCCAGCGCCGGAGGAGGCGGGGGCACAGATACGCAGTATTTT. The chain joins TRBV11-3 to TRBJ2-3, with a possible D match to TRBD2 (6 bases). The germline V gene has CDR1 SGHNT and CDR2 YENEEA. The CDR3 runs to 15 residues. V lost 8 bases to trimming and J lost 1 base, with 16 bases between them.